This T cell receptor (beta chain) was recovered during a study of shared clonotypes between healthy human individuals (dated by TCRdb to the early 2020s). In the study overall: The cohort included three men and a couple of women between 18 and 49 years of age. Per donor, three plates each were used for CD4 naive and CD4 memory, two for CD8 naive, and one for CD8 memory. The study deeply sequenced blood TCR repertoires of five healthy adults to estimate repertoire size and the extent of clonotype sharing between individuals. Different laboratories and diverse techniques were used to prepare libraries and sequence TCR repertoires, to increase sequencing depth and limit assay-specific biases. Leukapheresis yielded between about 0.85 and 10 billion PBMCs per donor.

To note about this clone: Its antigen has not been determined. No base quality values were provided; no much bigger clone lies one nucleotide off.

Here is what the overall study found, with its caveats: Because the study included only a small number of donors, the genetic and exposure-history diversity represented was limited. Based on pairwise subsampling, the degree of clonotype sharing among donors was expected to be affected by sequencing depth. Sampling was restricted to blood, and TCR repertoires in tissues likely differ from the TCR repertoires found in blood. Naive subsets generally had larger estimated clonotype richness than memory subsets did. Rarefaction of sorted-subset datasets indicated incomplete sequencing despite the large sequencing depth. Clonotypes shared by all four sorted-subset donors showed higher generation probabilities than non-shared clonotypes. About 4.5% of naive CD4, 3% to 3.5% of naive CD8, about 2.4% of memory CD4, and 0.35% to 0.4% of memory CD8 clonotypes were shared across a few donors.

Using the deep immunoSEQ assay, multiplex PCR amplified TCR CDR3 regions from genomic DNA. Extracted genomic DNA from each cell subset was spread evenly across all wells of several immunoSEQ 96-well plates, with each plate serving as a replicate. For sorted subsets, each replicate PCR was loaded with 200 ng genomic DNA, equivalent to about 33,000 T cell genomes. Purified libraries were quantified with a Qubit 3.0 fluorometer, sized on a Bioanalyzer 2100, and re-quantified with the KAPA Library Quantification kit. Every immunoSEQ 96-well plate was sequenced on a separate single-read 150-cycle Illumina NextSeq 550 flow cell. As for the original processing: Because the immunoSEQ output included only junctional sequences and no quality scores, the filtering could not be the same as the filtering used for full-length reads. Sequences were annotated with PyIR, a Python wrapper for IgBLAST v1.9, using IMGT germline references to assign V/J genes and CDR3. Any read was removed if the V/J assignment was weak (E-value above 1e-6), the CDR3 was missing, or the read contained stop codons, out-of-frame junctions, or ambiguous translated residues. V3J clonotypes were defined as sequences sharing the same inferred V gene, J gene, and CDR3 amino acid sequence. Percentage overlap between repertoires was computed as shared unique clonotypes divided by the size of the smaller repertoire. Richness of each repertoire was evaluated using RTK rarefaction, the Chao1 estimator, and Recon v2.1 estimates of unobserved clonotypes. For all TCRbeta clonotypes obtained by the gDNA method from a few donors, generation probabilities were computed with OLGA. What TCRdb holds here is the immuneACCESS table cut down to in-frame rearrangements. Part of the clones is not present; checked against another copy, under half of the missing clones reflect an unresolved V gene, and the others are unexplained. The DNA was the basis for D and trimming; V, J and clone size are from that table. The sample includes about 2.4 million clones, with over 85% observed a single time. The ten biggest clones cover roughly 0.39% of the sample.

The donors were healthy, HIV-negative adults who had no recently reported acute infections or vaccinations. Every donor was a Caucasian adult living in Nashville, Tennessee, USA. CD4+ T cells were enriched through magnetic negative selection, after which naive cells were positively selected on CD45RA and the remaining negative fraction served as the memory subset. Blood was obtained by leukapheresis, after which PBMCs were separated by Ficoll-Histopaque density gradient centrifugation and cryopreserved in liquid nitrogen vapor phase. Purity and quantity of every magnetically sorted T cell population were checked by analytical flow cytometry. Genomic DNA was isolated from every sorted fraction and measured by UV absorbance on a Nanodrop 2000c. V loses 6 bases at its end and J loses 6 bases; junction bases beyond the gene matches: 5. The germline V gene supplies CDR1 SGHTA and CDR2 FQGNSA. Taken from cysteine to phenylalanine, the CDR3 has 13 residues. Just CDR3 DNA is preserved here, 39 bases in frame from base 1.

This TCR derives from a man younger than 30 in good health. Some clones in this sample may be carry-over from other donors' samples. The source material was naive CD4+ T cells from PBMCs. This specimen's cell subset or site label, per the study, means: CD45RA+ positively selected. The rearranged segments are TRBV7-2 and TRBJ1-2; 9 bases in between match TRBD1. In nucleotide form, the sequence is TGTGCCAGCAGGATAGGGACAGGGCATGGCTACACCTTC. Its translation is CASRIGTGHGYTF.